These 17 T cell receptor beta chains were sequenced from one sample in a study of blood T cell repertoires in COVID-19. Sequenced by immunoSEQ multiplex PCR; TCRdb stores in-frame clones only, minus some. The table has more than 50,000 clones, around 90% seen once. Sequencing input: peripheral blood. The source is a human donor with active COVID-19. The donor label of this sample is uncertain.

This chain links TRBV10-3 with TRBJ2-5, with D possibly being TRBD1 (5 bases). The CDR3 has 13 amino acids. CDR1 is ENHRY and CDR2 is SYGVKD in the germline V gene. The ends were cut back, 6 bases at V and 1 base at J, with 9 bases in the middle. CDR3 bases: TGTGCCATCAGAGGGGTTATCCAAGAGACCCAGTACTTC. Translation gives CAIRGVIQETQYF.

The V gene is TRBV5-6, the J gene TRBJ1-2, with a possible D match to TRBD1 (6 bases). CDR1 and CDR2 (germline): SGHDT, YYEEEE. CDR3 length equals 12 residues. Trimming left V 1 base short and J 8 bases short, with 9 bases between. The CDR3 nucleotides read TGTGCCAGCAGCTTGTCTGGGACAGGCTACACCTTC. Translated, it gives CASSLSGTGYTF. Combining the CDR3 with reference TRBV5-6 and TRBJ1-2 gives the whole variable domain DAGVTQSPTHLIKTRGQQVTLRCSPKSGHDTVSWYQQALGQGPQFIFQYYEEEERQRGNFPDRFSGHQFPNYSSELNVNALLLGDSALYLCASSLSGTGYTFGSGTRLTVV.

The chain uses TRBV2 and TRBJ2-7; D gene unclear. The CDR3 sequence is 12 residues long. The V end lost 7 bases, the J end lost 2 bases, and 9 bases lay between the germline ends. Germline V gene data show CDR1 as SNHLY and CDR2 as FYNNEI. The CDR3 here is CASTLAAYEQYF. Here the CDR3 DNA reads TGTGCCAGCACCTTAGCAGCCTACGAGCAGTACTTC.

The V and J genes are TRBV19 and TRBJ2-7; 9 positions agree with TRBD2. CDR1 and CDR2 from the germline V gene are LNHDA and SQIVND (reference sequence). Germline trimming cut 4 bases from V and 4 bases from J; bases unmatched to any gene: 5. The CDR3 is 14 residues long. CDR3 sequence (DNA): TGTGCCAGTAGTAGCGGGAGGGGTACGTACGAGCAGTACTTC. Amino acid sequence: CASSSGRGTYEQYF.

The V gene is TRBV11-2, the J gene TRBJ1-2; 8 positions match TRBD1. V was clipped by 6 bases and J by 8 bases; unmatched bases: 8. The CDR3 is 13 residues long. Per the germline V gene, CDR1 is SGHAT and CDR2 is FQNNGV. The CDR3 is CASRTTGGGGYTF. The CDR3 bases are TGTGCCAGCAGGACCACAGGGGGAGGCGGCTACACCTTC.

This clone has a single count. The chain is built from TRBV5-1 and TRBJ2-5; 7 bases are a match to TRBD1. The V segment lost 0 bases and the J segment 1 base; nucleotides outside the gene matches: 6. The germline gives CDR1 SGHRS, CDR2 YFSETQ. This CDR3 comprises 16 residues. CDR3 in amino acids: CASSLGQGASQETQYF. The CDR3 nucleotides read TGCGCCAGCAGCTTGGGACAGGGAGCCTCCCAAGAGACCCAGTACTTC.

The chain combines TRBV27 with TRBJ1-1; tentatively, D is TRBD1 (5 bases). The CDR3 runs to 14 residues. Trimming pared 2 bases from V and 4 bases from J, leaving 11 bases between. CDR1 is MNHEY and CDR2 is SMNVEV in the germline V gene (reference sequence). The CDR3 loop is CASSLRQGGTEAFF. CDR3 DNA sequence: TGTGCCAGCAGTTTAAGGCAGGGCGGCACTGAAGCTTTCTTT.

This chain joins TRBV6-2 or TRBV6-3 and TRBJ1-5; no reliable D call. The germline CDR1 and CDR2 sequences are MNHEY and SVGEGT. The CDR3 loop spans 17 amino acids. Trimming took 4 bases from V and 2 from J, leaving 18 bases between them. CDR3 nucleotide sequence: TGTGCCAGCAGTTCCCCCCCCGATCCGAGGGGCAATCAGCCCCAGCATTTT. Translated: CASSSPPDPRGNQPQHF.

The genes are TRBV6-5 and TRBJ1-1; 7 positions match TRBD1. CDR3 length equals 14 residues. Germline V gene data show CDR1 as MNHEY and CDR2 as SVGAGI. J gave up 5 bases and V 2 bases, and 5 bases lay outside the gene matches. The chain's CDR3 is CASSYRAGGTEAFF. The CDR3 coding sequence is TGTGCCAGCAGTTACAGGGCAGGGGGTACTGAAGCTTTCTTT.

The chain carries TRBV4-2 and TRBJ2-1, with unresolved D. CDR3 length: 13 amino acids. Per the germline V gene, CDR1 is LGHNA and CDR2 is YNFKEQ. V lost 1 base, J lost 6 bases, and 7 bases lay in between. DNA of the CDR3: TGTGCCAGCAGCCAAGGAGGTTCCAATGAGCAGTTCTTC. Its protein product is CASSQGGSNEQFF.

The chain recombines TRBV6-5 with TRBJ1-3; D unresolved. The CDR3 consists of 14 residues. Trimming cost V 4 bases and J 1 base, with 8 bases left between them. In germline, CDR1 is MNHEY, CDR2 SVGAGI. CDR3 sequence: CASSSGQSGNTIYF. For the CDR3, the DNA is TGTGCCAGCAGTTCGGGTCAATCTGGAAACACCATATATTTT.

CDR3 sequence (DNA): TGTGCCAGCAGCTTAAACCCATTAGTGGGAGGCGGAGATACGCAGTATTTT. Translated, it gives CASSLNPLVGGGDTQYF. The gene calls are TRBV7-3 and TRBJ2-3, with D perhaps TRBD2 (6 bases). CDR1 and CDR2 from the germline V gene are SGHTA and FQGTGA. Trimming stripped 1 base from V and 5 bases from J, with 19 bases between. The CDR3 loop spans 17 amino acids.

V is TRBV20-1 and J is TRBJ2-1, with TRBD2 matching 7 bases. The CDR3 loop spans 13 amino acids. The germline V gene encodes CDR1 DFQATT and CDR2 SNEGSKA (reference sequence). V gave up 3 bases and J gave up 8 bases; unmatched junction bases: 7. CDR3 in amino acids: CSASRRELHEQFF. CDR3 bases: TGCAGTGCTAGTAGGCGGGAGCTGCATGAGCAGTTCTTC.

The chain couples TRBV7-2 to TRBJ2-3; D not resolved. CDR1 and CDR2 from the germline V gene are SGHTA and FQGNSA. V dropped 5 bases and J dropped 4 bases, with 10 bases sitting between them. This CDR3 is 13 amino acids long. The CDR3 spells CASSISLPDTQYF. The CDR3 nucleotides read TGTGCCAGCAGCATTAGTCTCCCAGATACGCAGTATTTT. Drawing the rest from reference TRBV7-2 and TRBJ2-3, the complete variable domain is GAGVSQSPSNKVTEKGKDVELRCDPISGHTALYWYRQSLGQGLEFLIYFQGNSAPDKSGLPSDRFSAERTGGSVSTLTIQRTQQEDSAVYLCASSISLPDTQYFGPGTRLTVL.

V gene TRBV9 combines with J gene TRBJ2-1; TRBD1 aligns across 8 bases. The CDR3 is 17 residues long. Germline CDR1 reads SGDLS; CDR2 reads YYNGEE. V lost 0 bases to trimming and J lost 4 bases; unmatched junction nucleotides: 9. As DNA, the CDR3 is TGTGCCAGCAGCGTAGGGGCGCCGGGACAGGTTTACAATGAGCAGTTCTTC. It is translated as CASSVGAPGQVYNEQFF.

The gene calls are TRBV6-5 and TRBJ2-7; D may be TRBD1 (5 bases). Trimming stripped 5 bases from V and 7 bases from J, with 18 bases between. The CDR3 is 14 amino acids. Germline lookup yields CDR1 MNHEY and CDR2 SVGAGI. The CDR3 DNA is TGTGCCAGCAGTCAGGCGCGGACACCTTCGGAGCAGTACTTC. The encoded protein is CASSQARTPSEQYF.

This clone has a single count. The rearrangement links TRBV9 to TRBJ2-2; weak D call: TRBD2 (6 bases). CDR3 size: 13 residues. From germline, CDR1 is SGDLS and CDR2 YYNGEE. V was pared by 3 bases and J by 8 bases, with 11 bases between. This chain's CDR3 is CASSEGGWGELFF. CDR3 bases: TGTGCCAGCAGCGAGGGAGGATGGGGGGAGCTGTTTTTT.